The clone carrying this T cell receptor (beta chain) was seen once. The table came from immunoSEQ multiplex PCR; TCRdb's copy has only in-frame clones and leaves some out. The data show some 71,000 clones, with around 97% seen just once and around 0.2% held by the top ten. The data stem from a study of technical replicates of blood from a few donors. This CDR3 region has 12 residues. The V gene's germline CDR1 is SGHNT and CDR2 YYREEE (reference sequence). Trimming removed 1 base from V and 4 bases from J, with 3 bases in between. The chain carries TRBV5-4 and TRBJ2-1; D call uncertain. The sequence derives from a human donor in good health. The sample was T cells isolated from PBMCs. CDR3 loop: CASSLSYNEQFF. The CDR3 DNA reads TGTGCCAGCAGCTTGTCTTACAATGAGCAGTTCTTC.